These T cell receptor beta chains were read from a single sample in a study of cytomegalovirus exposure and HLA in healthy donors. Profiled with immunoSEQ multiplex PCR; TCRdb holds only in-frame clones, not every one. The sample records roughly 89,000 clones, 65% being singletons. The sequencing sample was made of PBMCs. These receptors originate from a woman aged 45-60 years in good health and CMV-seropositive. The CDR3 runs from the conserved cysteine through the conserved F or W. Fields, in order: D gene, V gene, J gene, clone size, CDR3 protein, CDR3 DNA. The D gene is left open where the match is weak. Size values are once, few and many counts, or a class for expanded clones, and some rows have none.

D: .
V: TRBV30
J: TRBJ2-1
size: .
CDR3: CAWSPGGSSYNEQFF
DNA: TGTGCCTGGAGTCCAGGGGGGAGCTCCTACAATGAGCAGTTCTTC

D: .
V: TRBV9
J: TRBJ2-1
size: once
CDR3: CASSTHRVEDEQFF
DNA: TGTGCCAGCAGCACCCACAGGGTTGAGGATGAGCAGTTCTTC

D: TRBD1
V: TRBV13
J: TRBJ2-5
size: .
CDR3: CASSSQGAIETQYF
DNA: TGTGCCAGCAGCTCTCAGGGGGCAATCGAGACCCAGTACTTC

D: TRBD1
V: TRBV5-6
J: TRBJ2-7
size: few
CDR3: CASSPPIYRGIGVYEQYF
DNA: TGTGCCAGCAGCCCTCCGATCTACAGGGGGATCGGAGTGTACGAGCAGTACTTC

D: .
V: TRBV2
J: TRBJ1-4
size: .
CDR3: CASSGSDRSEKLFF
DNA: TGTGCCAGCAGTGGTAGCGACAGGAGTGAAAAACTGTTTTTT

D: .
V: TRBV7-8
J: TRBJ1-1
size: few
CDR3: CASSPPRAGSEAFF
DNA: TGTGCCAGCAGCCCACCCCGAGCGGGATCTGAAGCTTTCTTT

D: TRBD1
V: TRBV27
J: TRBJ2-6
size: .
CDR3: CASSMTGQGFSGANVLTF
DNA: TGTGCCAGCAGCATGACCGGACAGGGTTTCTCTGGGGCCAACGTCCTGACTTTC

D: .
V: TRBV28
J: TRBJ2-5
size: .
CDR3: CASSFGVQEETQYF
DNA: TGTGCCAGCAGTTTCGGGGTTCAGGAAGAGACCCAGTACTTC

D: TRBD1
V: TRBV5-1
J: TRBJ2-6
size: .
CDR3: CASSLLQGAGANVLTF
DNA: TGCGCCAGCAGCCTACTCCAGGGGGCTGGGGCCAACGTCCTGACTTTC

D: .
V: TRBV7-9
J: TRBJ2-3
size: .
CDR3: CASSFLVTDTQYF
DNA: TGTGCCAGCAGCTTTTTAGTCACAGATACGCAGTATTTT

D: TRBD1
V: TRBV6-5
J: TRBJ2-3
size: few
CDR3: CASSYSVGGADTQYF
DNA: TGTGCCAGCAGTTACTCGGTAGGGGGCGCGGATACGCAGTATTTT

D: .
V: TRBV7-3
J: TRBJ1-5
size: .
CDR3: CASSLGPDQPQHF
DNA: TGTGCCAGCAGCTTGGGGCCTGATCAGCCCCAGCATTTT

D: TRBD2
V: TRBV7-8
J: TRBJ2-1
size: .
CDR3: CASSGPGAGGLGEQFF
DNA: TGTGCCAGCAGCGGTCCAGGAGCGGGGGGTTTAGGTGAGCAGTTCTTC

D: TRBD1
V: TRBV7-2
J: TRBJ2-5
size: .
CDR3: CASRPPGTAQETQYF
DNA: TGTGCCAGCAGGCCCCCAGGGACAGCCCAAGAGACCCAGTACTTC

D: .
V: TRBV19
J: TRBJ1-5
size: .
CDR3: CASSSRTNSNQPQHF
DNA: TGTGCCAGTAGTTCCCGGACTAATAGCAATCAGCCCCAGCATTTT

D: .
V: TRBV29-1
J: TRBJ2-5
size: .
CDR3: CSVEDGWGPQETQYF
DNA: TGCAGCGTTGAAGATGGGTGGGGCCCCCAAGAGACCCAGTACTTC

D: .
V: TRBV7-9
J: TRBJ2-1
size: .
CDR3: CASRGAHRGGGNEQFF
DNA: TGTGCCAGCAGGGGGGCCCACAGAGGAGGAGGCAATGAGCAGTTCTTC

D: TRBD1
V: TRBV11-2
J: TRBJ1-4
size: .
CDR3: CASSPRGQGDEKLFF
DNA: TGTGCCAGCAGCCCGCGGGGACAGGGGGATGAAAAACTGTTTTTT

D: TRBD1
V: TRBV2
J: TRBJ2-4
size: .
CDR3: CASKDTGVDIQYF
DNA: TGTGCCAGCAAAGACACAGGGGTGGACATTCAGTACTTC

D: .
V: TRBV4-1
J: TRBJ2-2
size: .
CDR3: CASSPSPGQNTGELFF
DNA: TGCGCCAGCAGCCCTAGTCCGGGACAGAACACCGGGGAGCTGTTTTTT

D: .
V: TRBV28
J: TRBJ2-1
size: .
CDR3: CASSVDRSSYNEQFF
DNA: TGTGCCAGCAGTGTAGACAGAAGCTCCTACAATGAGCAGTTCTTC

D: TRBD1
V: TRBV19
J: TRBJ1-2
size: .
CDR3: CASSIQGAHYGYTF
DNA: TGTGCCAGTAGTATACAGGGGGCCCACTATGGCTACACCTTC

D: .
V: TRBV21-1
J: TRBJ2-2
size: .
CDR3: CASSSLRSTGELFF
DNA: TGTGCCAGCAGCTCTCTTCGGAGCACCGGGGAGCTGTTTTTT

D: TRBD2
V: TRBV10-3
J: TRBJ2-1
size: few
CDR3: CATGTSGGSSSYNEQFF
DNA: TGTGCCACCGGGACTAGCGGGGGGTCTAGCTCCTACAATGAGCAGTTCTTC

D: TRBD2
V: TRBV2
J: TRBJ2-3
size: .
CDR3: CASSSQRWLAGDTGWTDTQYF
DNA: TGTGCCAGCAGTTCCCAAAGGTGGCTAGCGGGGGATACGGGCTGGACAGATACGCAGTATTTT

D: .
V: TRBV2
J: TRBJ2-5
size: .
CDR3: CASSPGAPGKTQYF
DNA: TGTGCCAGCAGTCCCGGCGCCCCCGGGAAGACCCAGTACTTC

D: .
V: TRBV14
J: TRBJ2-3
size: few
CDR3: CASSPGSTDTQYF
DNA: TGTGCCAGCAGCCCGGGTAGCACAGATACGCAGTATTTT

D: .
V: TRBV19
J: TRBJ1-1
size: once
CDR3: CASSIGKQGDTEAFF
DNA: TGTGCCAGTAGTATAGGAAAACAAGGGGACACTGAAGCTTTCTTT

D: .
V: TRBV7-9
J: TRBJ2-7
size: .
CDR3: CASSLVAGGHEQYF
DNA: TGTGCCAGCAGCTTAGTTGCGGGTGGTCACGAGCAGTACTTC

D: TRBD1
V: TRBV6-5
J: TRBJ1-1
size: .
CDR3: CASNMEGASGTEAFF
DNA: TGTGCCAGCAACATGGAGGGGGCCTCGGGGACTGAAGCTTTCTTT

D: TRBD1
V: TRBV10-3
J: TRBJ2-7
size: .
CDR3: CAINPGTGEQYF
DNA: TGTGCCATCAACCCAGGGACAGGCGAGCAGTACTTC

D: .
V: TRBV7-3
J: TRBJ2-5
size: .
CDR3: CASSLIAEETQYF
DNA: TGTGCCAGCAGCTTAATCGCAGAAGAGACCCAGTACTTC

D: .
V: TRBV4-2
J: TRBJ1-1
size: .
CDR3: CASSQGTPEAFF
DNA: TGTGCCAGCAGCCAAGGGACACCTGAAGCTTTCTTT

D: TRBD2
V: TRBV7-7
J: TRBJ2-5
size: .
CDR3: CASSLLNAGGGETQYF
DNA: TGTGCCAGCAGCTTACTTAATGCGGGGGGAGGGGAGACCCAGTACTTC

D: TRBD2
V: TRBV6-5
J: TRBJ2-3
size: .
CDR3: CASRGTNTDTQYF
DNA: TGTGCCAGCCGGGGGACTAACACAGATACGCAGTATTTT

D: TRBD1
V: TRBV11-1
J: TRBJ2-7
size: .
CDR3: CASSQQGDYEQYF
DNA: TGTGCCAGCAGTCAACAGGGGGACTACGAGCAGTACTTC

D: .
V: TRBV5-4
J: TRBJ1-4
size: few
CDR3: CASSSGGGEEKLFF
DNA: TGTGCCAGCAGCTCGGGGGGGGGAGAGGAAAAACTGTTTTTT

D: .
V: TRBV30
J: TRBJ1-3
size: .
CDR3: CASQEGNSGNTIYF
DNA: TGTGCCTCGCAGGAGGGGAACAGTGGAAACACCATATATTTT

D: TRBD1
V: TRBV11-3
J: TRBJ1-1
size: few
CDR3: CASPRLDRDTDTEAFF
DNA: TGTGCCAGCCCCCGTTTAGACAGGGATACTGACACTGAAGCTTTCTTT

D: TRBD2
V: TRBV11-2
J: TRBJ2-7
size: .
CDR3: CASSLGPSGGTISYEQYF
DNA: TGTGCCAGCAGCTTAGGGCCTAGCGGGGGGACAATATCCTACGAGCAGTACTTC